This T cell receptor beta chain is drawn from a study of T cells in Graves' hyperthyroidism and ophthalmopathy. Regarding the study as a whole: Onset of ophthalmopathy came a median around 6.2 months after the model predicted it.

The table lists this clonotype with a few counts. Its specificity is not known. Trimming at V came to 6 bases and at J to 8 bases, leaving 9 bases not matched to a gene. CDR3 size: 15 residues. The germline V gene has CDR1 MNHEY and CDR2 SVGAGI. Aged 18 to 65, the patients had hyperthyroidism that was newly diagnosed and had lasted under 2 months. Diagnoses were made from clinical symptoms, serum measures (thyroxine and TRAb), thyroid ultrasound and orbital computed tomography. Isolation of PBMCs was performed on around 9.8 ml fresh peripheral blood. The CDR3 regions of TCR beta were amplified from RNA transcripts. A set of HTBI primers served as the primers for a first-round RT-PCR of the TCR CDR3. TCRdb used MiXCR to reprocess the multiplex PCR reads, holding one entry per CDR3 protein. The sample has approximately 710,000 distinct CDR3 sequences; roughly 17% are singletons.

This chain uses TRBV6-5 with TRBJ2-1; 11 bases fit TRBD1. The receptor was isolated from a man in his fifties with Graves' hyperthyroidism. The sequenced sample consisted of blood. CDR3: CASSSGTGGVDEQFF. CDR3 DNA: TGTGCCAGCAGCTCCGGGACAGGGGGGGTGGATGAGCAGTTCTTC.